The 21 T cell receptor beta chains listed next were all sequenced from one sample in a study of identical twins. TCRdb re-called the 5' RACE reads with MiXCR, one entry per CDR3 protein. The sample contains approximately 220,000 distinct CDR3 sequences, 7.5% of which appear only once. The same specimen was also included in a second study, on yellow fever vaccine responses in identical twins.

Sequencing was done on a sample of memory (CD45RO+) T cells sorted from blood. These receptor sequences come from a woman aged 18-30 years in good health.

The chain combines TRBV6-1 with TRBJ2-1, with a weak D call TRBD2 (6 bases). The germline V and J ends were trimmed by 7 bases and 3 bases, with 19 bases remaining between them. This CDR3 has 16 amino acids. Germline V gene sequence: CDR1 MNHNS, CDR2 SASEGT. CDR3: CASTTRTNRLYNEQFF. In DNA, the CDR3 is TGTGCCAGCACCACCCGGACTAACCGTCTCTACAATGAGCAGTTCTTC.

This clonotype came up many times. The rearrangement joins TRBV27 to TRBJ2-7; a possible D gene is TRBD1 (6 bases). Germline-derived CDR1 and CDR2 are MNHEY and SMNVEV (reference sequence). The CDR3 is 12 residues long. V was clipped by 11 bases and J by 3 bases, with 14 bases between them. CDR3: CASSSTGYEQYF. The CDR3 bases are TGTGCCTCCTCGTCGACAGGCTACGAGCAGTACTTC.

This clonotype was counted at least ten times. The V gene is TRBV10-3, the J gene TRBJ2-1; 9 positions match TRBD1. The CDR3 extends over 14 amino acids. V gave up 6 bases and J gave up 8 bases; unmatched junction bases: 8. CDR1 is ENHRY and CDR2 is SYGVKD in the germline V gene. As DNA, the CDR3 is TGTGCCATCAGCGGACAGGGGTCATTTCATGAGCAGTTCTTC. This sequence encodes CAISGQGSFHEQFF.

The J gene is TRBJ2-7, the V gene TRBV6-2 or TRBV6-3, with TRBD2 identical over 14 bases. Germline values: CDR1 MNHEY, CDR2 SVGEGT. V gave up 4 bases and J gave up 7 bases; unmatched junction bases: 12. The CDR3 spans 17 residues. The CDR3: CASSSHRGLAGGSEQYF. CDR3 bases: TGTGCCAGCAGTTCGCATCGAGGACTAGCGGGAGGTTCTGAGCAGTACTTC.

This clonotype was seen at least ten times. J is TRBJ2-1 and V is TRBV6-5; 8 bases are shared with TRBD2. Losses at the gene ends were 2 bases for V and 2 bases for J; bases not matched to a gene: 8. The CDR3 consists of 17 residues. Germline V lookup: CDR1 MNHEY, CDR2 SVGAGI. The CDR3, as DNA: TGTGCCAGCAGTTACCCACCTACTAGCGGTGCCTACAATGAGCAGTTCTTC. Encoded protein: CASSYPPTSGAYNEQFF.

In this sample, this clonotype turned up many times. The V and J genes are TRBV5-1 and TRBJ2-1; 9 bases are a match to TRBD1. Germline V gene data show CDR1 as SGHRS and CDR2 as YFSETQ. Trimming cost V 2 bases and J 4 bases; bases outside gene matches: 7. This CDR3 is 16 amino acids long. In DNA form, the CDR3 reads TGCGCCAGCAGCTTTGAACAGGGGGCCAGGTACAATGAGCAGTTCTTC. Encoded protein: CASSFEQGARYNEQFF.

This clonotype appeared many times. V usage is TRBV30 and J usage is TRBJ1-2; 7 bases are shared with TRBD1. This CDR3 has 13 residues. The germline gives CDR1 GTSNPN, CDR2 SVGIG (reference sequence). V lost 3 bases, J lost 8 bases, and 9 bases stayed unmatched. The CDR3 sequence is CAWRTQGGRGYTF. DNA for the CDR3: TGTGCCTGGAGGACCCAGGGGGGAAGGGGCTACACCTTC.

This clonotype was counted a few times. The rearrangement uses TRBV6-2 or TRBV6-3 and TRBJ2-7; D remains ambiguous. Per the germline V gene, CDR1 is MNHEY and CDR2 is SVGEGT. V lost 2 bases, J lost 0 bases, and 8 bases lay in between. The CDR3 extends over 14 amino acids. The CDR3 reads CASSYHRSSYEQYF. CDR3 coding DNA: TGTGCCAGCAGTTACCACAGATCCTCCTACGAGCAGTACTTC.

This clonotype was counted many times. V and J are TRBV27 and TRBJ2-2; D might be TRBD2 (6 bases). CDR1 MNHEY and CDR2 SMNVEV come from the germline V gene (reference sequence). The CDR3 has 15 residues. V lost 6 bases and J lost 3, with 14 bases in between. In DNA form, the CDR3 reads TGTGCCAGCAGATACGGACTAAACTACACCGGGGAGCTGTTTTTT. Translating gives CASRYGLNYTGELFF.

This clonotype was seen a few times. The chain has TRBV14 and TRBJ1-4, with D tentatively TRBD1 (5 bases). V lost 5 bases and J lost 8, with 18 bases in between. There are 15 residues in the CDR3. Per germline, CDR1 SGHDN and CDR2 FVKESK. CDR3 sequence: CASSFSGFPNEKLFF. In nucleotides, the CDR3 is TGTGCCAGCAGCTTTTCAGGGTTTCCGAACGAAAAACTGTTTTTT. Variable domain in full (rest from reference TRBV14 and TRBJ1-4): EAGVTQFPSHSVIEKGQTVTLRCDPISGHDNLYWYRRVMGKEIKFLLHFVKESKQDESGMPNNRFLAERTGGTYSTLKVQPAELEDSGVYFCASSFSGFPNEKLFFGSGTQLSVL.

The rearrangement joins TRBV27 to TRBJ1-2; tentative D call: TRBD1 (5 bases). This CDR3 contains 12 residues. The germline V and J ends were trimmed by 9 bases and 6 bases, with 14 bases remaining between them. CDR1 is MNHEY, CDR2 SMNVEV, per germline (reference sequence). The CDR3 region is CASPGVEDGYTF. In DNA form, the CDR3 reads TGTGCCAGTCCGGGGGTCGAGGATGGCTACACCTTC.

This clonotype was found many times. This sequence joins TRBV12-3 or TRBV12-4 and TRBJ2-2; D is unresolved. CDR3 length: 15 residues. Deletions cut 6 bases from V and 1 base from J, with 12 bases between. CDR3 amino acids: CASSPPPKNTGELFF. The CDR3, as DNA: TGTGCCAGCAGCCCCCCACCTAAGAACACCGGGGAGCTGTTTTTT.

This clonotype was observed many times. V gene TRBV5-6 combines with J gene TRBJ2-3, with TRBD1 identical over 9 bases. This CDR3 region has 14 residues. Germline V lookup: CDR1 SGHDT, CDR2 YYEEEE. The J segment lost 2 bases and the V segment lost 8 bases, leaving 6 bases of the junction unmatched. Written as DNA, the CDR3 is TGTGCCAGTGGGGACAGGGAGCCCACAGATACGCAGTATTTT. Residues: CASGDREPTDTQYF.

This clonotype was found many times. This chain connects TRBV6-1 to TRBJ1-1; maybe TRBD1 (5 bases). Germline loops: CDR1 MNHNS, CDR2 SASEGT. V lost 0 bases to trimming and J lost 4 bases, with 9 bases between them. The CDR3 extends over 14 amino acids. The CDR3 sequence is CASSEAGTSTEAFF. In nucleotides, the CDR3 is TGTGCCAGCAGTGAAGCAGGGACTTCCACTGAAGCTTTCTTT.

The chain links TRBV4-1 to TRBJ2-5, with D tentatively TRBD1 (6 bases). Germline CDR1 is MGHRA and CDR2 is YSYEKL. The CDR3 consists of 15 residues. Trimming removed 2 bases from V and 2 bases from J, with 12 bases in between. The CDR3 sequence: CASSQMGAHQETQYF. CDR3 bases: TGCGCCAGCAGCCAAATGGGGGCCCATCAAGAGACCCAGTACTTC.

This clonotype came up many times. The rearrangement joins TRBV5-6 to TRBJ2-5, with 11 bases identical to TRBD1. Germline V gene data show CDR1 as SGHDT and CDR2 as YYEEEE. V lost 2 bases and J lost 4; bases outside the gene matches: 7. The CDR3 totals 16 residues. CDR3 nucleotide sequence: TGTGCCAGCAGCTTTGGACAGGGGGCGGTCGGAGAGACCCAGTACTTC. This codes for CASSFGQGAVGETQYF. Using reference TRBV5-6 and TRBJ2-5 for the parts outside the CDR3, the full variable domain is DAGVTQSPTHLIKTRGQQVTLRCSPKSGHDTVSWYQQALGQGPQFIFQYYEEEERQRGNFPDRFSGHQFPNYSSELNVNALLLGDSALYLCASSFGQGAVGETQYFGPGTRLLVL.

This clonotype was seen at least ten times. The chain is built from TRBV7-9 and TRBJ2-5; the D gene could be TRBD1 or TRBD2 (5 bases each). The V gene lost 2 bases and the J gene lost 2 bases, with 12 bases spanning the gap. This CDR3 is 15 amino acids long. Germline assignment: CDR1 SEHNR and CDR2 FQNEAQ (reference sequence). The CDR3 DNA sequence: TGTGCCAGCAGCTTATTATCGGGACCTCAAGAGACCCAGTACTTC. Its translation: CASSLLSGPQETQYF.

This clonotype was observed many times. The chain employs TRBV4-1 and TRBJ2-1; no definite D call. CDR3 length equals 15 residues. The germline V and J ends were trimmed by 0 bases and 6 bases, with 12 bases remaining between them. Germline CDR1 and CDR2: MGHRA and YSYEKL. For the CDR3, the DNA is TGCGCCAGCAGCCAAGAAGGTGGCTTGGGCAATGAGCAGTTCTTC. Translation gives CASSQEGGLGNEQFF.

This clonotype was recorded many times. The chain has TRBV7-8 and TRBJ2-1, with 9 bases matching TRBD2. CDR3 size: 19 residues. Trimming cost V 2 bases and J 2 bases; bases outside gene matches: 13. Germline V CDR1 and CDR2: SGHVS, FQNEAQ. The CDR3 DNA reads TGTGCCAGCAGCTTACAGATGAGAGAGGCGGGGGGGACCTACAATGAGCAGTTCTTC. Protein product: CASSLQMREAGGTYNEQFF.

This clonotype was found many times. V and J are TRBV6-5 and TRBJ1-1; 8 bases fit TRBD1. The CDR3 covers 15 residues. Trimming at V came to 4 bases and at J to 0 bases, leaving 4 bases not matched to a gene. Germline CDR1 reads MNHEY; CDR2 reads SVGAGI. The CDR3, as DNA: TGTGCCAGCAGTTCCCAGGGGGCCGTGAACACTGAAGCTTTCTTT. Encoded protein: CASSSQGAVNTEAFF.

Comment on this clonotype: Just one base apart from a much larger clone, this may be a read error. The chain couples TRBV3-1 to TRBJ2-5; D uncertain. Germline CDR1 LGHDT, CDR2 YNNKEL (reference sequence). The CDR3 runs to 12 residues. Deletions cut 8 bases from V and 4 bases from J, with 11 bases between. CDR3 region: CASQSGRETQYF. CDR3 nucleotide sequence: TGTGCCAGCCAGTCTGGTCGAGAGACCCAGTACTTC.